This T cell receptor beta chain appears in the sequencing data of a study of cytomegalovirus exposure and HLA in healthy donors (TCRdb year 2017). For the wider study: The 670 or so repertoires of the first cohort and the 95 to 150 validation repertoires were produced on the same platform, according to a later analysis. The aim of the study was to test whether cataloging public T cell receptors could identify signatures of past pathogen exposure. Along with the roughly 700-subject first cohort, a separate validation cohort of over 90 different subjects was used. High-throughput TCR immunosequencing, statistical association of individual TCRs with disease status, and machine learning were combined to predict cytomegalovirus infection status. Overall study outcomes, separate from this receptor: A few of the identified cytomegalovirus-associated TCR beta chains were confirmed in vitro to be specific for cytomegalovirus antigens. Most TCR sequences were observed very rarely across donors, whereas some public TCRs were present in many individuals. Cytomegalovirus status was reported to be diagnosed by the classifier with high specificity and sensitivity in both the original and validation cohorts. Of the cluster scores, approximately 95% were above 0 in a later analysis, which found that TCRs clustered in the first cohort also tended to co-occur in the approximately 130 validation repertoires. The authors suggested that the approach could potentially be extended to other disease states and immunological phenotypes. All 120 or so repertoires were used to score co-occurrence in the validation cohort in a later analysis, because that analysis had no HLA typing for the cohort. A total of 164 TCR beta chains were listed by the study as associated with cytomegalovirus.

The library was made by the immunoSEQ multiplex PCR assay. Turning to the authors' computational methods: To diagnose cytomegalovirus status from the catalog of TCR beta chain sequences, a statistical classification framework was built. TCRdb retrieved this table from immuneACCESS and kept in-frame rearrangements only. Not all clones are present; in checked studies, unresolved V genes account for under half, and no reason is known for the remainder. D and trimming come from the DNA, and the V and J calls and clone size come from that table. In this sample the table shows around 250,000 clones, 80% to 95% of which occur a single time. 3% to 3.5% of the sample belongs to the ten largest clones. V lost 3 bases and J lost 1 base; the stretch between them is 4 bases long. The CDR3 runs 13 amino acids, cysteine and phenylalanine included. The read is trimmed to its CDR3 DNA, 39 bases read in frame from base 1. The germline V gene encodes CDR1 SNHLY and CDR2 FYNNEI.

Concerning this clone: The target of this receptor is not known. No quality values exist for individual bases; no much larger clone is one base distant.

Separate from the approximately 700-subject first cohort, the validation cohort of about 110 subjects was the group to which the donors belonged. This receptor was taken from a woman under 40 in good health and CMV-seronegative. The chain employs TRBV2 and TRBJ2-1, with the D gene too uncertain to name. The sample taken for sequencing was PBMCs. The encoded CDR3 is CASSERSYNEQFF. Here is the DNA: TGTGCCAGCAGTGAGAGGTCCTACAATGAGCAGTTCTTC.